The 21 T cell receptor beta chains given below trace back to one sample, sequenced in a study of T cells after yellow fever vaccination. MiXCR, applied by TCRdb to the 5' RACE reads, yields one record per CDR3 protein. The table records 500,000 to 700,000 distinct CDR3 sequences, less than 20% of them present only once. The starting material was PBMCs, obtained 15 days after the yellow fever booster vaccination. The receptors stem from a man in his thirties or forties who received the YFV17D yellow fever vaccine.

The chain combines TRBV12-3 or TRBV12-4 with TRBJ1-2, with 7 positions matching TRBD1. V shed 6 bases, J shed 4 bases, and the junction held 5 bases outside the gene matches. The CDR3 is 13 residues long. The CDR3 DNA reads TGTGCCAGCAGCCCCAGGGACAGCTATGGCTACACCTTC. This gives the protein CASSPRDSYGYTF.

The J gene is TRBJ2-5, the V gene TRBV7-2; D call uncertain. The germline V gene has CDR1 SGHTA and CDR2 FQGNSA. The CDR3 spans 13 residues. Between the trimmed V and J ends, which lost 4 bases and 9 bases, there was a span of 15 bases. CDR3 region: CASSSPNQEAQYF. The CDR3 region has the DNA TGTGCCAGCAGCTCACCCAATCAAGAAGCCCAGTACTTC.

This clonotype was counted between two and nine times. This chain connects TRBV15 to TRBJ2-1, with D perhaps matching TRBD1 (6 bases). Germline values: CDR1 LNHNV, CDR2 YYDKDF (reference sequence). V dropped 5 bases and J dropped 6 bases, with 17 bases sitting between them. The CDR3 has 15 amino acids. The CDR3 region has the DNA TGTGCCACCAGCTCCTCAGCGGACAGTTTCAATGAGCAGTTCTTC. It is translated as CATSSSADSFNEQFF.

V usage is TRBV5-4 and J usage is TRBJ2-7; 7 bases line up with TRBD1. J gave up 0 bases and V 4 bases, and 7 bases lay outside the gene matches. This CDR3 comprises 15 residues. CDR1 is SGHNT and CDR2 is YYREEE in the germline V gene (reference sequence). The CDR3 region has the DNA TGTGCCAGCAGCAGGGGACAGACCTACTCCTACGAGCAGTACTTC. It specifies CASSRGQTYSYEQYF.

This chain joins TRBV5-5 and TRBJ1-3, with TRBD1 identical over 7 bases. The germline V gene has CDR1 SGHKS and CDR2 YYEKEE (reference sequence). Trimming cost V 4 bases and J 4 bases; bases outside gene matches: 11. The CDR3 has 16 residues. In DNA form, the CDR3 reads TGTGCCAGCAGCGGGGCGGGGGACAGCCGAGGAAACACCATATATTTT. Its translation is CASSGAGDSRGNTIYF.

This clonotype was counted between two and nine times. V usage is TRBV29-1 and J usage is TRBJ2-5, with D perhaps TRBD2 (5 bases). V dropped 2 bases and J dropped 3 bases, with 10 bases sitting between them. This CDR3 has 13 amino acids. CDR1 is SQVTM and CDR2 is ANQGSEA in the germline V gene. The CDR3 sequence: CSVESQRKETQYF. DNA for the CDR3: TGCAGCGTTGAATCCCAGCGGAAAGAGACCCAGTACTTC.

Many counts were recorded for this clonotype. This chain links TRBV5-1 with TRBJ2-5, with a weak D call TRBD1 (6 bases). Germline lookup yields CDR1 SGHRS and CDR2 YFSETQ. This CDR3 comprises 17 residues. The ends were cut back, 3 bases at V and 5 bases at J, with 23 bases in the middle. The CDR3 DNA sequence: TGCGCCAGCAGCTCTGCCTCAGGGGCCTCGGCCTTTGAGACCCAGTACTTC. Residues: CASSSASGASAFETQYF.

The chain recombines TRBV30 with TRBJ1-5; a possible D gene is TRBD1 (5 bases). V was trimmed by 2 bases and J by 7 bases, leaving 12 bases between them. The length of the CDR3 is 13 residues. The germline V gene encodes CDR1 GTSNPN and CDR2 SVGIG (reference sequence). CDR3 amino acids: CAWSTRGEQPQHF. The CDR3 bases are TGTGCCTGGAGTACCCGGGGGGAGCAGCCCCAGCATTTT.

This sequence joins TRBV29-1 and TRBJ1-2, with 8 positions matching TRBD1. J gave up 8 bases and V 6 bases, and 5 bases lay outside the gene matches. The CDR3 extends over 11 amino acids. Germline V lookup: CDR1 SQVTM, CDR2 ANQGSEA. The CDR3 coding sequence is TGCAGCGTAGGACAGGGTCGGGGCTACACCTTC. This translates into CSVGQGRGYTF.

In its sample, this clonotype was seen a few times. The V gene is TRBV14, the J gene TRBJ2-3; D is possibly TRBD1 (5 bases). Germline-derived CDR1 and CDR2 are SGHDN and FVKESK. The CDR3 runs 16 residues. Trimming shortened V by 3 bases and J by 9 bases, and 22 bases separated the two germline ends. The chain's CDR3 is CASSHVRTRAPGTQYF. DNA of the CDR3: TGTGCCAGCAGCCATGTCCGGACCCGTGCACCAGGGACGCAGTATTTT.

The CDR3 DNA reads as TGCGCCAGCAGCGGCATTCCAGGGAGTTCCAAAAACATTCAGTACTTC. It codes for CASSGIPGSSKNIQYF. The rearrangement joins TRBV5-1 to TRBJ2-4; D might be TRBD1 or TRBD2, each matching 5 bases. V was pared by 4 bases and J by 2 bases, with 16 bases between. CDR3 length equals 16 residues. Germline V lookup: CDR1 SGHRS, CDR2 YFSETQ.

The chain carries TRBV7-6 and TRBJ2-5; weak D call: TRBD1 (6 bases). The CDR3 loop spans 14 amino acids. CDR1 and CDR2 from the germline V gene are SGHVS and FNYEAQ. V was cut by 5 bases and J by 3 bases, with 13 bases left in between. As DNA, the CDR3 is TGTGCCAGCAGCAACGGACAGCTCAAAGAGACCCAGTACTTC. It specifies CASSNGQLKETQYF.

The sample holds a few counts of this clonotype. The chain couples TRBV7-9 to TRBJ2-7; D might be TRBD2 (5 bases). The CDR3 runs to 14 residues. Deletions cut 1 base from V and 5 bases from J, with 12 bases between. Germline CDR1 reads SEHNR; CDR2 reads FQNEAQ (reference sequence). Here the CDR3 DNA reads TGTGCCAGCAGCTTAGTGGGGAGTCGGAACGAGCAGTACTTC. It specifies CASSLVGSRNEQYF.

The CDR3, as DNA: TGTGCTAGTGGTTTGGAGGGGTTGGGCAATGAGCAGTTCTTC. It yields the protein CASGLEGLGNEQFF. The rearrangement uses TRBV12-5 and TRBJ2-1; TRBD1 might be the D (5 bases). In germline, CDR1 is LGHNT, CDR2 FRNRAP. CDR3 size: 14 residues. V dropped 1 base and J dropped 6 bases, with 10 bases sitting between them.

The rearrangement links TRBV4-2 to TRBJ2-5, with D possibly being TRBD2 (6 bases). Trimming left V 0 bases short and J 3 bases short, with 8 bases between. Germline assignment: CDR1 LGHNA and CDR2 YNFKEQ. CDR3 length equals 14 residues. The CDR3 coding sequence is TGTGCCAGCAGCCAAGATCGGAGGGAAGAGACCCAGTACTTC. Translated, it gives CASSQDRREETQYF.

The CDR3 reads CATSRYRASGELFF. CDR3 DNA: TGTGCCACCAGCAGATACAGGGCCTCCGGGGAGCTGTTTTTT. V usage is TRBV15 and J usage is TRBJ2-2, with D perhaps TRBD1 (6 bases). The CDR3 covers 14 residues. V lost 2 bases and J 6 bases, leaving 10 bases between the germline ends. CDR1 is LNHNV, CDR2 YYDKDF, per germline (reference sequence).

This clonotype was detected ten times or more. The junction and the germline gene differ at one end; a read error may be behind it. V is TRBV7-2 and J is TRBJ2-1; 12 bases line up with TRBD2. The CDR3 spans 15 residues. Germline-derived CDR1 and CDR2 are SGHTA and FQGNSA. The CDR3 region is CASSLAGGPSNEQFF. CDR3 bases: TGTGCCAGCAGCCTAGCGGGAGGGCCTAGCAATGAGCAGTTCTTC.

V usage is TRBV24-1 and J usage is TRBJ2-1, with 9 bases matching TRBD1. The CDR3 is 14 residues long. CDR1 is KGHDR, CDR2 SFDVKD, per germline. J lost 6 bases, V lost 3 bases, and 2 bases had no gene match. The CDR3 sequence: CATSDGQGRNEQFF. The CDR3 DNA follows: TGTGCCACCAGTGATGGACAGGGGCGCAATGAGCAGTTCTTC.

This clonotype was recorded at least ten times. V and J are TRBV10-2 and TRBJ2-5; weak D call: TRBD1 (6 bases). The V end lost 3 bases, the J end lost 4 bases, and 6 bases lay between the germline ends. CDR1 WSHSY and CDR2 SAAADI come from the germline V gene. The CDR3 is made up of 12 amino acids. CDR3 protein: CASSEQGETQYF. The CDR3 region has the DNA TGCGCCAGCAGTGAACAGGGAGAGACCCAGTACTTC.

Many counts were recorded for this clonotype. The chain combines TRBV5-5 with TRBJ2-3; 10 bases fit TRBD2. This CDR3 has 16 amino acids. Losses at the gene ends were 8 bases for V and 0 bases for J; bases not matched to a gene: 9. Germline loops: CDR1 SGHKS, CDR2 YYEKEE (reference sequence). The CDR3 loop reads CASGAAGGISTDTQYF. Written as DNA, the CDR3 is TGTGCCAGTGGGGCAGCGGGAGGGATCAGCACAGATACGCAGTATTTT.

This sequence joins TRBV5-1 and TRBJ2-1; 8 nucleotides match TRBD2. Germline V CDR1 and CDR2: SGHRS, YFSETQ. V dropped 3 bases and J dropped 9; count of bases not matched to a gene: 11. This CDR3 has 15 residues. This CDR3 reads CASSSSGTSFIEQFF. As DNA, the CDR3 is TGCGCCAGCAGCTCCTCCGGGACTAGTTTTATTGAGCAGTTCTTC.